This entry describes one T cell receptor (beta chain). Its antigen is not known. Primers: 60 Vbeta forward and 13 Jbeta reverse. Here immunoSEQ multiplex PCR was the method, and the copy in TCRdb shows in-frame clones only, minus some. The top ten hold 6% of the sample, which has under 250,000 clones, 82% seen once. This sample is part of a study of cytomegalovirus exposure and HLA in healthy donors. The CDR3 sequence is 16 residues long. Germline CDR1 is SGHDT and CDR2 is YYEEEE. Trimming at V came to 4 bases and at J to 3 bases, leaving 8 bases not matched to a gene. The study's findings and limits: A missense variant in DCLRE1C was later tied to TCR beta V- and J-gene trimming. Across donors, presence/absence analyses took sequencing depth to be roughly uniform.

Sequenced: PBMCs. This receptor was taken from a man aged 40-49 years in good health and CMV-seropositive. This chain connects TRBV5-6 to TRBJ2-1; 9 nucleotides agree with TRBD2. DNA for the CDR3: TGTGCCAGCAGCCCCTCGGCGGGAGGGCTCTACAATGAGCAGTTCTTC. Protein sequence: CASSPSAGGLYNEQFF.